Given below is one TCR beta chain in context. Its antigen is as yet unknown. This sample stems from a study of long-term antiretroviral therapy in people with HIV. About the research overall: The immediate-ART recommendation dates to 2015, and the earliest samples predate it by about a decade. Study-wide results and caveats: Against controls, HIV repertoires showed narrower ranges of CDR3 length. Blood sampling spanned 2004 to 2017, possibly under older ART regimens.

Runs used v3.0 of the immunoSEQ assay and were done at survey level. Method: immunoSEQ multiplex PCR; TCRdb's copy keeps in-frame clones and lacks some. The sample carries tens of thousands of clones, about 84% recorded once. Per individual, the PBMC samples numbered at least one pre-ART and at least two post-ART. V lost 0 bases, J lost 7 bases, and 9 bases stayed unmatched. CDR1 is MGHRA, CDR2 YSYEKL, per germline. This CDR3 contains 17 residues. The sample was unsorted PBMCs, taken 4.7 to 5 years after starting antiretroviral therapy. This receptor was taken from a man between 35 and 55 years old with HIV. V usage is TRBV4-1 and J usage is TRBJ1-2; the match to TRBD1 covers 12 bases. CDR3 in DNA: TGCGCCAGCAGCCAAGATCTGGGGACAGGGGGCGCAGGTGGCTACACCTTC. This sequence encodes CASSQDLGTGGAGGYTF.